The T cell receptor beta chain under discussion was sequenced for a study of human CD8 memory T cell subsets. The RNA's source was duplicate vials of over 140,000 sorted CD8+ T cells per subset. TCR beta libraries were made by UMI-labeled 5' RACE. Study processing details: Functional CDR3 beta clonotypes numbered about 2,900 to 20,000 in each TCR beta library. TCRdb reprocessed the 5' RACE reads and reports one entry per CDR3 protein, with no DNA. The V and J calls were not made by the authors but by TCRdb's processing. The sample table includes over 6,500 distinct CDR3 sequences. Germline lookup yields CDR1 SGHTA and CDR2 FQGNSA. CDR3 size: 17 residues.

The sequence came from a human donor in good health. The chain combines TRBV7-2 with TRBJ2-1; TCRdb outputs TRBD2, but without DNA this stays unchecked. Sequencing was done on a sample of CD8+ stem-like memory T cells (TSCM and TCM) sorted from PBMCs. Documented subset: stem-like memory CD8 T cells (TSTEM), CCR7+ PD-1- TIGIT-. CDR3 amino acids: CASSLALRLEDYNEQFF.